The sequence of this T cell receptor (beta chain) was determined in a study of blood T cells in healthy people across ages. Study-wide points: CMV infection status of these donors was not known. Age advanced and TCR beta diversity per million T cells fell, roughly linearly. Diversity was estimated from one million T cells, and these estimates were considered underestimates.

This clonotype was recorded a few times. Its target is unknown. Using a J-beta primer mix together with a sample-barcoded 5' primer, a second PCR was run for 7 to 11 cycles. TCRdb fed the 5' RACE reads into MiXCR, producing one record per CDR3 protein. The repertoire holds 1.4 million to 1.5 million distinct CDR3 sequences, with roughly 40% as singletons. Per sample, no less than 5.5 micrograms of total RNA were extracted. Germline loops: CDR1 SQVTM, CDR2 ANQGSEA. The CDR3 loop spans 9 amino acids. The V and J ends lost 3 bases and 6 bases respectively, with 2 bases between them. Sequencing input: blood. This TCR was sampled from a woman aged 18-35 years in good health. The chain combines TRBV29-1 with TRBJ1-2; no definite D call. The chain's CDR3 is CSVEDGYTF. DNA for the CDR3: TGCAGCGTTGAGGATGGCTACACCTTC.